This T cell receptor (beta chain) was recovered during a study of T cell clonotyping in hematopoietic cell transplantation. Overall study findings and caveats: Pathologically expanded recipient clonotypes increased progressively from day 30 to day 180 as diversity fell. Cells were unsorted, so CD4 and CD8 contributions were not separated. At the given depth, recipient repertoires were over 95% de novo clonotypes. Higher Inverse Simpson Index values in graft donor and pretransplant recipient predicted broader posttransplant TCR diversity.

Sequenced by immunoSEQ multiplex PCR; TCRdb stores in-frame clones only, minus some. Here the sample spans 69,000 or so clones, roughly 94% being singletons. In the case of this clone: As yet, its antigen is unknown.

The CDR3 extends over 13 amino acids. CDR1 and CDR2 (germline): SGHDT, YYEEEE. Trimming left V 2 bases short and J 9 bases short, with 13 bases between. The TCR was taken from a man aged 50 or older in good health. Some clones in this sample may be carry-over from other donors' samples. The sequenced sample consisted of peripheral blood mononuclear cells. The chain employs TRBV5-6 and TRBJ2-3; D remains unclear. The CDR3 loop is CASSLGQSRTQYF. CDR3 sequence (DNA): TGTGCCAGCAGCTTAGGGCAGAGCAGAACGCAGTATTTT. Combining the CDR3 with reference TRBV5-6 and TRBJ2-3 gives the whole variable domain DAGVTQSPTHLIKTRGQQVTLRCSPKSGHDTVSWYQQALGQGPQFIFQYYEEEERQRGNFPDRFSGHQFPNYSSELNVNALLLGDSALYLCASSLGQSRTQYFGPGTRLTVL.